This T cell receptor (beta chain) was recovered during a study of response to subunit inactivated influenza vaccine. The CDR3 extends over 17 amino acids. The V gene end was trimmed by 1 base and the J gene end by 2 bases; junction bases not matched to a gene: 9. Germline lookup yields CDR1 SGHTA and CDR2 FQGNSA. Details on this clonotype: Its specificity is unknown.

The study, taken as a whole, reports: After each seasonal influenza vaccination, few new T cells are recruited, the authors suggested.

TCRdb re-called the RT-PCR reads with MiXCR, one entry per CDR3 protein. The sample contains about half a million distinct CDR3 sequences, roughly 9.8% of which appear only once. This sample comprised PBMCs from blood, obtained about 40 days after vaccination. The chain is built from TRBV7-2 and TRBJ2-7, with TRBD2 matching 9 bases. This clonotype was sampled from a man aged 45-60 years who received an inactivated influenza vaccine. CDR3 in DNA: TGTGCCAGCAGCTTAGTTAGCCGAGGCGGGAGGGCCTACGAGCAGTACTTC. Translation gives CASSLVSRGGRAYEQYF.